The entry below gives a single TCR beta chain sequence along with its context. What it binds is not known. As for treatment: oral pan-JAK inhibitor, 5-10 mg twice daily. The data are from a study of CD8+ T cells in alopecia areata. General study findings and limits: Numerous clones, expanded in lesions, remained in scalp and blood during tofacitinib.

RNA was extracted and reverse transcribed into cDNA as the sequencing template. TCRdb's table, derived via immunoSEQ multiplex PCR, lists solely in-frame clones and lacks some. The sample lists 110,000 or so clones; roughly three fifths were seen once. The CDR3 extends over 15 amino acids. The V and J ends lost 2 bases and 4 bases respectively, with 11 bases between them. CDR1 SGHAT and CDR2 FQNNGV come from the germline V gene. The chain couples TRBV11-2 to TRBJ2-2; D unclear. Source: CD4+ T cells sorted from blood, taken at week 24, from a patient treated with tofacitinib. The source of this sequence is a human donor with alopecia areata. The CDR3: CASSLSGISTGELFF. The CDR3, as DNA: TGTGCCAGCAGCTTAAGTGGGATCAGCACCGGGGAGCTGTTTTTT.